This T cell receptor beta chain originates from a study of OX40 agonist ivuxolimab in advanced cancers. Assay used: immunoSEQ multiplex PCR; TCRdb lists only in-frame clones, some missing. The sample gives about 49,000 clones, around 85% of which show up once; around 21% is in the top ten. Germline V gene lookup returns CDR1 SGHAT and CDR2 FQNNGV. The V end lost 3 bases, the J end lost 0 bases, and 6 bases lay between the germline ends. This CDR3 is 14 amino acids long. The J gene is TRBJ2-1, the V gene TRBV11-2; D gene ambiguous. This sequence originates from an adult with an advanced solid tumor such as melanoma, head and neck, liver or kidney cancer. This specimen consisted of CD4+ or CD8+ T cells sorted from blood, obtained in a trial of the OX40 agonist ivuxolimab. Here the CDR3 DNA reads TGTGCCAGCAGCTTGACTGACTCCTACAATGAGCAGTTCTTC. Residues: CASSLTDSYNEQFF.